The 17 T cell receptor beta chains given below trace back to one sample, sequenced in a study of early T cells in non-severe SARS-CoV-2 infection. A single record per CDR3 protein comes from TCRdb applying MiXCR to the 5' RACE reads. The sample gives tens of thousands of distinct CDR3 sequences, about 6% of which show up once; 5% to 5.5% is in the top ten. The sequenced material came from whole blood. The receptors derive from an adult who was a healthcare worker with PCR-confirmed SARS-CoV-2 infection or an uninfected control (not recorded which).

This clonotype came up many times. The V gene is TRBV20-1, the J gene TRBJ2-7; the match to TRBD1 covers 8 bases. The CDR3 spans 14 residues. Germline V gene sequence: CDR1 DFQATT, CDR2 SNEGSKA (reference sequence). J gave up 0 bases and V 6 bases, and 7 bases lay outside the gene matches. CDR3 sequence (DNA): TGCAGTGCGGTTGGACAGGGTCTCTCCTACGAGCAGTACTTC. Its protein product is CSAVGQGLSYEQYF.

CDR3 amino acids: CASSLTPDTQYF. The CDR3 nucleotides read TGTGCCAGCAGTTTAACTCCCGATACGCAGTATTTT. This chain joins TRBV12-3 or TRBV12-4 and TRBJ2-3; the D is unclear. V was shortened by 2 bases and J by 6 bases, with 6 bases between the two germline ends. This CDR3 is 12 amino acids long.

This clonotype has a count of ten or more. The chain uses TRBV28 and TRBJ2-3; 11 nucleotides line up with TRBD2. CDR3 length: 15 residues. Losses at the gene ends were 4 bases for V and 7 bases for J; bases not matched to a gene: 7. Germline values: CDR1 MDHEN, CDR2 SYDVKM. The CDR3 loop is CASSSGLAGGYTQYF. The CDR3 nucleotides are TGTGCCAGCAGTTCGGGGCTAGCGGGGGGTTATACGCAGTATTTT.

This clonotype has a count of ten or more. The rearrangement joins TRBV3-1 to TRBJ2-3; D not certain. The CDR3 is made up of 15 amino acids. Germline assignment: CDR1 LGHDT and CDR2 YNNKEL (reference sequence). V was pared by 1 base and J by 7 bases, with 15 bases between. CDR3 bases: TGTGCCAGCAGCCAAGGGGATACGGCGGCTCATACGCAGTATTTT. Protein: CASSQGDTAAHTQYF.

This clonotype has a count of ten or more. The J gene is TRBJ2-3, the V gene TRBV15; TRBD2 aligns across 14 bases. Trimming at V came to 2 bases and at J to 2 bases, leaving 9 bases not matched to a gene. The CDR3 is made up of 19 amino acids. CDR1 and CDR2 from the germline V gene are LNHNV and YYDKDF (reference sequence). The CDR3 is CATSRSPGLAGVPTDTQYF. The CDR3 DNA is TGTGCCACCAGCAGATCACCGGGACTAGCGGGAGTTCCCACAGATACGCAGTATTTT.

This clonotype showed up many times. The CDR3 nucleotides are TGCAGCGTTGGCGGGGGAGCTAATGAAAAACTGTTTTTT. It yields the protein CSVGGGANEKLFF. This rearrangement joins TRBV29-1 to TRBJ1-4, with D tentatively TRBD1 (5 bases). The germline V gene has CDR1 SQVTM and CDR2 ANQGSEA. This CDR3 spans 13 amino acids. The V gene lost 4 bases and the J gene lost 3 bases, with 9 bases spanning the gap.

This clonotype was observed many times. CDR3 bases: TGTGCCAGCAGCTTAGGGCCGGGCCCCCTCAATGAGCAGTTCTTC. Protein sequence: CASSLGPGPLNEQFF. This chain joins TRBV7-9 and TRBJ2-1; D is uncertain. In germline, CDR1 is SEHNR, CDR2 FQNEAQ (reference sequence). The CDR3 consists of 15 residues. V gave up 1 base and J gave up 6 bases, with 13 bases separating them.

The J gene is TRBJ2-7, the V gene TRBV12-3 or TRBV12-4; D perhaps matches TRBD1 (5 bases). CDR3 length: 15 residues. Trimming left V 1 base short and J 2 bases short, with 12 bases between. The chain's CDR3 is CASSLDVRAAYEQYF. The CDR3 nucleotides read TGTGCCAGCAGTTTAGACGTCAGGGCAGCCTACGAGCAGTACTTC.

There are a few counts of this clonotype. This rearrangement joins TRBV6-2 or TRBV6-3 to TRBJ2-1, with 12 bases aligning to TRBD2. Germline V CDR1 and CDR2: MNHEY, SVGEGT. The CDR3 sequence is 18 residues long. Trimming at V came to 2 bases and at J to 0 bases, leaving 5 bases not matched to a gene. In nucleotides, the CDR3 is TGTGCCAGCAGTTACGAGACTAGCGGGAGTAGCTCCTACAATGAGCAGTTCTTC. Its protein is CASSYETSGSSSYNEQFF.

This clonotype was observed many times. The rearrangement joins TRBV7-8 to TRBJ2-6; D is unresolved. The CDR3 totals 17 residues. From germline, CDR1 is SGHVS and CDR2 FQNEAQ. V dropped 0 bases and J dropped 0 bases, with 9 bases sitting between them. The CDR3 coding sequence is TGTGCCAGCAGCTTAGCCCCACCCCTCTCTGGGGCCAACGTCCTGACTTTC. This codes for CASSLAPPLSGANVLTF.

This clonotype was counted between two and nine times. This CDR3 is CASSLMGVQETQYF. The CDR3 nucleotides read TGTGCCAGCAGCTTAATGGGGGTCCAAGAGACCCAGTACTTC. The V and J genes are TRBV7-2 and TRBJ2-5; TRBD1 or TRBD2 may be the D gene (5 bases each). Between the trimmed V and J ends, which lost 2 bases and 1 base, there was a span of 8 bases. CDR3 length equals 14 residues. Germline V CDR1 and CDR2: SGHTA, FQGNSA.

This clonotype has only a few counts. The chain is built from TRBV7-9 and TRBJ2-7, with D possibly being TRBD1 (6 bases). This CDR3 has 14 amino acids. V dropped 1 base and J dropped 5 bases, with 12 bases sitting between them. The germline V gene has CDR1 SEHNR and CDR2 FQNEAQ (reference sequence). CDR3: CASSLGQVIDEQYF. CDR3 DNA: TGTGCCAGCAGCTTAGGACAGGTCATTGACGAGCAGTACTTC.

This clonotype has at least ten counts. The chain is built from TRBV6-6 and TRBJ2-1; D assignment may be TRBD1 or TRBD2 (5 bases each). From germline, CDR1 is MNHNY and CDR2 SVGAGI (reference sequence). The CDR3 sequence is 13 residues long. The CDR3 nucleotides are TGTTCCTCGGGACCCCCAGCTTACAATGAGCAGTTCTTC. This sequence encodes CSSGPPAYNEQFF.

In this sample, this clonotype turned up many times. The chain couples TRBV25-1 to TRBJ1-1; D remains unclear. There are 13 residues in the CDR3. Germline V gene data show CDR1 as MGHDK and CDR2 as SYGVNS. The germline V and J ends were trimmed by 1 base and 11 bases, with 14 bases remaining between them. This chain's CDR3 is CASSESGARQAFF. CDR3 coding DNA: TGTGCCAGCAGTGAATCGGGAGCCCGTCAGGCTTTCTTT.

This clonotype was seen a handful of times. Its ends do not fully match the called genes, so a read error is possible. This CDR3 reads CASRGEFKSF. The CDR3 DNA sequence: TGCGCCAGCCGGGGGGAGTTTAAGTCTTTT. The chain employs TRBV10-1 and TRBJ2-3, with 7 bases matching TRBD2. The CDR3 extends over 10 amino acids. Germline CDR1 and CDR2: WNHNN and SYGVQD (reference sequence).

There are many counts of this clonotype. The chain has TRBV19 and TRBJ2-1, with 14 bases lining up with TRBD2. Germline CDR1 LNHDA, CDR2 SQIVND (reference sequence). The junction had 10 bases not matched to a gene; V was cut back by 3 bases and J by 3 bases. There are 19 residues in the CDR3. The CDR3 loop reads CASSIPGGTSGGNYNEQFF. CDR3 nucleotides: TGTGCCAGTAGTATCCCCGGTGGGACTAGCGGGGGTAACTACAATGAGCAGTTCTTC.

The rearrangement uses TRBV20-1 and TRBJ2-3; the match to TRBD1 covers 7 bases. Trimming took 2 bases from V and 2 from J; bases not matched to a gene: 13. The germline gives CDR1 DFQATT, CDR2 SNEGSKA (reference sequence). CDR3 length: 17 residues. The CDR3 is CSARLTKGQPHTDTQYF. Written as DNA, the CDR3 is TGCAGTGCTAGACTCACTAAGGGACAGCCTCACACAGATACGCAGTATTTT.